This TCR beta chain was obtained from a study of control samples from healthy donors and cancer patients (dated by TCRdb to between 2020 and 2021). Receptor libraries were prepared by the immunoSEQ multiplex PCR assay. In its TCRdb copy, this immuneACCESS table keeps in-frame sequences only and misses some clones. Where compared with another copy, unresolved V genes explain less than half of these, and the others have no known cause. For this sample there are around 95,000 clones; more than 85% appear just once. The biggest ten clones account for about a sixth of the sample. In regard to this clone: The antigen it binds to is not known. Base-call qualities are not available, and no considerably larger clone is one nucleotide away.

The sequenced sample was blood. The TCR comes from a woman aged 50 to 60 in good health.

The DNA sequence is as follows: TGTGCCCCTGACCCAGTGAGCTCCTATAATTCACCCCTCCACTTT. Translated, it gives CAPDPVSSYNSPLHF. Recombination linked TRBV24-1 to TRBJ1-6, with the D gene call left open. Sequences KGHDR (CDR1) and SFDVKD (CDR2) are obtained from the germline V gene. Between the V and J ends, shortened by 12 bases and 0 bases respectively, the junction contains 14 bases. From cysteine to phenylalanine, the CDR3 is 15 amino acids long. Only CDR3 DNA remains: 45 bases, in frame from the first base.